This T cell receptor beta chain is from a study of T cell responses to AZD1222 COVID-19 vaccine. This CDR3 has 19 residues. V shed 2 bases and J 5 bases; nucleotides not matched to a gene: 14. Per the germline V gene, CDR1 is ENHRY and CDR2 is SYGVKD. In this sample, this clone turned up a few times. Its antigen is not known. Combined were second doses at about 4 or about 12 weeks. TCRdb's table, derived via immunoSEQ multiplex PCR, lists solely in-frame clones and lacks some. The repertoire holds 50,000 to 60,000 clones, with nearly 80% as singletons. Notes on the study in general: Clonal diversity was possibly underestimated; the donors were predominantly white British and more often female. Vaccination with two AZD1222 doses was followed by a rise in Spike-specific TCR breadth and depth.

The sequence was collected from an adult who received the AZD1222 COVID-19 vaccine. This chain links TRBV10-3 with TRBJ2-1, with 11 bases aligning to TRBD2. The sample here was peripheral blood, taken 28 days after the second AZD1222 dose. CDR3 protein: CAISEAQLAGGDGNNEQFF. The CDR3 nucleotides read TGTGCCATCAGTGAGGCGCAGCTAGCGGGAGGTGATGGTAACAATGAGCAGTTCTTC.